Listed below are T cell receptor beta chains from one sample, sequenced in a study of CD8 T cells in ankylosing spondylitis. TCRdb re-called the 5' RACE reads with MiXCR, one entry per CDR3 protein. The sample lists about 130,000 distinct CDR3 sequences, over 7% seen once, with 2.5% to 3.5% in the top ten. The sample taken for sequencing was blood, either unsorted or a sorted T cell fraction (not recorded which). Every receptor here comes from a male donor with ankylosing spondylitis or in good health (not recorded which). Both conserved end residues are part of each CDR3. D genes are given only for firm matches. Where a row states a size, it is once, few, many or the class of an expanded clone; other rows omit it.

cdr3_nt: TGCAGTGCCATAGGTGTAGCAGGACGTGAGCAGTTCTTC
cdr3_aa: CSAIGVAGREQFF
v_call: TRBV20-1
j_call: TRBJ2-1
d_call: -
clone_size: many

cdr3_nt: TGTGCCAGCAGAGGGAGACGGAGCGGGAGTTACGAGCAGTACTTC
cdr3_aa: CASRGRRSGSYEQYF
v_call: TRBV7-9
j_call: TRBJ2-7
d_call: TRBD2
clone_size: -

cdr3_nt: TGCAGTGCTAGTAAGGGGGCTGTCGACGAGCAGTACTTC
cdr3_aa: CSASKGAVDEQYF
v_call: TRBV20-1
j_call: TRBJ2-7
d_call: TRBD1
clone_size: few

cdr3_nt: TGTGCCAGCAGCTTAGCGGGAGGGCCGAATGAGCAGTTCTTC
cdr3_aa: CASSLAGGPNEQFF
v_call: TRBV7-3
j_call: TRBJ2-1
d_call: TRBD2
clone_size: many

cdr3_nt: TGTGCCAGCAGTTACTCCCCCAGGGACTACAATGAGCAGTTCTTC
cdr3_aa: CASSYSPRDYNEQFF
v_call: TRBV6-5
j_call: TRBJ2-1
d_call: -
clone_size: many

cdr3_nt: TGCGCCAGCACCCCGGAAAGGTTGACAAATAATGAGCAGTTCTTC
cdr3_aa: CASTPERLTNNEQFF
v_call: TRBV5-1
j_call: TRBJ2-1
d_call: -
clone_size: -

cdr3_nt: TGTGCCAGCAGCAAAACAGGGTTTTGCTACGAGCAGTACTTC
cdr3_aa: CASSKTGFCYEQYF
v_call: TRBV21-1
j_call: TRBJ2-7
d_call: -
clone_size: -

cdr3_nt: TGCAGTGCTAGAGTTCTAGCCGCAGATACGCAGTATTTT
cdr3_aa: CSARVLAADTQYF
v_call: TRBV20-1
j_call: TRBJ2-3
d_call: -
clone_size: few

cdr3_nt: TGTGCCAGCAGCTACGGGACTAGCGGGAGGCCAGAGACCCAGTACTTC
cdr3_aa: CASSYGTSGRPETQYF
v_call: TRBV7-3
j_call: TRBJ2-5
d_call: TRBD2
clone_size: -

cdr3_nt: TGCAGTGCTAGACCCCGAACTAGCTTGTCCTACAATGAGCAGTTCTTC
cdr3_aa: CSARPRTSLSYNEQFF
v_call: TRBV20-1
j_call: TRBJ2-1
d_call: -
clone_size: -

cdr3_nt: TGTGCCAGCAGTTTCTCAGACAGATTAACCTACGAGCAGTACTTC
cdr3_aa: CASSFSDRLTYEQYF
v_call: TRBV28
j_call: TRBJ2-7
d_call: -
clone_size: many

cdr3_nt: TGTGCCAGCAGTTACCAGGGCGGGGGACTCTACGAGCAGTACTTC
cdr3_aa: CASSYQGGGLYEQYF
v_call: TRBV6-2/TRBV6-3
j_call: TRBJ2-7
d_call: TRBD2
clone_size: -

cdr3_nt: TGTGCCAGCAGTACCCCTTTGTATGGTGGGGAGCTGTTTTTT
cdr3_aa: CASSTPLYGGELFF
v_call: TRBV12-3/TRBV12-4
j_call: TRBJ2-2
d_call: -
clone_size: many

cdr3_nt: TGCGCCAGCAGCCAACGGCTAGCGGGAACCGGGGAGCTGTTTTTT
cdr3_aa: CASSQRLAGTGELFF
v_call: TRBV4-3
j_call: TRBJ2-2
d_call: TRBD2
clone_size: few

cdr3_nt: TGCGCCAGCAGCTTACATCCGGGACAGAAGACGTCCTACGAGCAGTACTTC
cdr3_aa: CASSLHPGQKTSYEQYF
v_call: TRBV5-1
j_call: TRBJ2-7
d_call: TRBD1
clone_size: many

cdr3_nt: TGCAGTGCTACCGCGTGGTCCGGCGGTGAGCAGTTCTTC
cdr3_aa: CSATAWSGGEQFF
v_call: TRBV20-1
j_call: TRBJ2-1
d_call: -
clone_size: few

cdr3_nt: TGTGCCAGCAGCTTGGTGATGAGACCTCAAGAGACCCAGTACTTC
cdr3_aa: CASSLVMRPQETQYF
v_call: TRBV5-5
j_call: TRBJ2-5
d_call: -
clone_size: many

cdr3_nt: TGCAGTGCTAGCCCGACAGGTGCCTACGAGCAGTACTTC
cdr3_aa: CSASPTGAYEQYF
v_call: TRBV20-1
j_call: TRBJ2-7
d_call: -
clone_size: many

cdr3_nt: TGTGCCAGCAGTTCGCTGACAGTCACCGGGGAGCTGTTTTTT
cdr3_aa: CASSSLTVTGELFF
v_call: TRBV28
j_call: TRBJ2-2
d_call: -
clone_size: few

cdr3_nt: TGCGCCAGCAGCGAGGACGGTTTGGGCAATCAGCCCCAGCATTTT
cdr3_aa: CASSEDGLGNQPQHF
v_call: TRBV5-1
j_call: TRBJ1-5
d_call: -
clone_size: many

cdr3_nt: TGTGCCAGCCGAGCCTCAAGCGGGGAGCAGTACTTC
cdr3_aa: CASRASSGEQYF
v_call: TRBV28
j_call: TRBJ2-7
d_call: -
clone_size: many

cdr3_nt: TGCGCCAGCAGGCCCGGCGGGAGAATGTACGAGCAGTACTTC
cdr3_aa: CASRPGGRMYEQYF
v_call: TRBV5-1
j_call: TRBJ2-7
d_call: TRBD2
clone_size: -

cdr3_nt: TGCAGTGTAGAGGGACTAGCGGGAGCGAACACCGGGGAGCTGTTTTTT
cdr3_aa: CSVEGLAGANTGELFF
v_call: TRBV20-1
j_call: TRBJ2-2
d_call: TRBD2
clone_size: many

cdr3_nt: TGCAGTGCCGGGGGCTCCTACAATGAGCAGTTCTTC
cdr3_aa: CSAGGSYNEQFF
v_call: TRBV20-1
j_call: TRBJ2-1
d_call: -
clone_size: many

cdr3_nt: TGTGCCACCAGCAGAGATTTGGGAGGGCGCGAAGCTTTCTTT
cdr3_aa: CATSRDLGGREAFF
v_call: TRBV15
j_call: TRBJ1-1
d_call: -
clone_size: many

cdr3_nt: TGTGCCAGCAGCTTAGCGTTGGGCTCGGGCGAGCAGTACTTC
cdr3_aa: CASSLALGSGEQYF
v_call: TRBV7-9
j_call: TRBJ2-7
d_call: -
clone_size: -

cdr3_nt: TGCAGTGCTATCCGGCTAGCGGGGAACAATGAGCAGTTCTTC
cdr3_aa: CSAIRLAGNNEQFF
v_call: TRBV20-1
j_call: TRBJ2-1
d_call: TRBD2
clone_size: many

cdr3_nt: TGTGCCAGTAGTATAGCTCCATCACTAGCGGGAGTGCGGGTTGAGCAGTTCTTC
cdr3_aa: CASSIAPSLAGVRVEQFF
v_call: TRBV19
j_call: TRBJ2-1
d_call: TRBD2
clone_size: few